The T cell receptor (beta chain) under discussion was sequenced for a study of T cells after yellow fever vaccination (dated by TCRdb to 2018 to 2020). In the study overall: Memory subsets (EM, EMRA, CM and Tscm) were sorted on a BD FACS Aria III using CD3, CD45RA, CCR7 and CD95 staining. To follow T-cell clones before and after both primary and booster YFV17D yellow fever vaccination, bulk TCR alpha and beta repertoires underwent longitudinal sequencing. Blood was drawn at multiple timepoints before and after primary and secondary immunization, with bulk PBMC replicates and cell subsets isolated. Memory subsets were sorted on days 0, 15 and 45 and at 18 months after primary vaccination, and on days 0, 15 and 45 after the 30-year booster. Two healthy male donors, one aged 18 to 29 and one aged 30 to 40 years, were included in the cohort. Libraries from fractions with low cell numbers were prepared with the SMART-Seq v4 Ultra Low Input RNA kit.

This clonotype came up many times. The record has no base qualities; no much larger clone is one base away. On the study overall, not on this receptor specifically: The study included only two donors, which limits how far the findings can be generalized. Compared with the primary T-cell response, the secondary T-cell response was faster but weaker, reaching its peak on day 5 rather than on day 15. Computational filtering was required because FACS-sorted repertoires could contain abundant contaminating clonotypes from the bulk population. In the sorted memory subsets on day 0, nearly all vaccine-responding clonotypes were below the level of detection. A small fraction of clonotypes showed up in both the CD4 and CD8 compartments, probably as a result of convergent recombination. Most clones expanded after primary vaccination were re-detected after the booster (almost 98% of CD4 and approximately 88% of CD8), suggesting broad memory maintenance.

The treatment or condition label corresponds to: live attenuated yellow fever vaccine strain. A standard Ficoll-Paque protocol was used to isolate PBMCs from peripheral blood. The RNeasy Micro Kit was used to extract RNA from sorted memory subsets. Synthesis of TCR cDNA relied on 5'RACE template switching, a step that introduced a universal primer site along with unique molecular identifiers. Priming for cDNA synthesis came from both the TCR alpha and TCR beta constant segments. Library amplification used two PCR steps, and the second PCR step added sample barcodes and sequencing adapters. Libraries were sequenced on Illumina HiSeq 2500 (2x100 bp) or NovaSeq (2x150 bp). The authors' analysis ran thus. Demultiplexing of reads and collapsing into UMI consensus sequences were performed with MIGEC, and V(D)J alignment was carried out with MiXCR. Vaccine-responding clonotypes were identified with edgeR using replicate PBMC samples, with FDR below 0.01 and a log2 fold change above 5 up to day 15 being required. Each bulk clonotype received a CD4 or CD8 identity based on whether the sequenced CD4 or CD8 repertoire contained that clonotype at higher abundance. To estimate how each clone was distributed across memory phenotypes, clonotype frequencies in memory subsets were weighted by FACS-sorted cell numbers. TCRdb took the public reads, trimmed them with fastp at Q25, ran MiXCR for clone calling and kept in-frame beta chains. Rows merge per CDR3 protein into single entries with the most common DNA and genes. These V and J calls rely on TCRdb rather than the paper's analysis. The sample includes 20,000 to 30,000 distinct CDR3 sequences, with approximately 5% observed a single time. About 11% of the sample comes from the top ten.

Taken from cysteine to phenylalanine, the CDR3 has 15 residues. Only the CDR3 DNA stays, 45 bases, in frame from base 1. Trimming accounts for 6 bases at V and 5 bases at J, while the number of junction bases matched to no gene is 4. Per the germline V gene, KGHSH is the CDR1 and LQKENI is the CDR2. This clonotype originated in a man between 25 and 39 years old who received the YFV17D yellow fever vaccine. This specimen consisted of PBMCs, either bulk or a sorted T-cell subset (CD4+, CD8+, memory, or dextramer-sorted; not recorded which), obtained 15 days after the yellow fever booster vaccination. The sequence joins TRBV18 to TRBJ1-6; a stretch of 10 junction bases matches TRBD1. The bases are TGTGCCAGCTCTACGGACAGGGGGAATAATTCACCCCTCCACTTT. Translated, this is CASSTDRGNNSPLHF.